This T cell receptor beta chain was sequenced during a study of TIL therapy for anti-PD-1-resistant metastatic lung cancer. Sequencing used immunoSEQ v3. The data were produced by immunoSEQ multiplex PCR, yet TCRdb's version contains in-frame clones alone and is incomplete. This table holds around 16,000 clones, roughly 72% found once. Time point indicated: pre-treatment sample, taken before nivolumab and TIL therapy. The V segment lost 6 bases and the J segment 10 bases; nucleotides outside the gene matches: 5. CDR1 and CDR2 (germline): WNHNN, SYGVQD (reference sequence). The CDR3 is 13 amino acids. The J gene is TRBJ1-4, the V gene TRBV10-1, with TRBD1 matching over 10 bases. The clonotype originates from a person aged 25 to 85 with non-small cell lung cancer. Sequences were derived from blood, sampled at baseline. CDR3 protein: CASSRDRGAKLFF. Written as DNA, the CDR3 is TGCGCCAGCAGCCGGGACAGGGGCGCAAAACTGTTTTTT.